One sample yielded the 21 T cell receptor beta chains listed below, sequenced in a study of quantifying T cell responses using KT2 cells. On the study more broadly: TCR alpha and beta constant-region primers primed reverse transcription of RNA.

Each cDNA got a UMI-containing oligo ligated at its 3' end. The first PCR ran approximately 4 cycles with an equimolar RC1.1 and RC1.2 beta primer mix. TCRdb reprocessed the UMI-ligation and nested PCR reads with MiXCR, giving one entry per CDR3 protein. This table holds around 50,000 distinct CDR3 sequences, 11% found once. The sequenced sample was PBMCs spiked with cells of the T cell clone KT2. The receptors were gathered from a human donor.

The CDR3 region is CATSDSEGVNTEAFF. DNA of the CDR3: TGTGCCACCAGTGATAGTGAGGGAGTGAACACTGAAGCTTTCTTT. The J gene is TRBJ1-1, the V gene TRBV24-1; D is unresolved. Trimming removed 3 bases from V and 0 bases from J, with 10 bases in between. The germline gives CDR1 KGHDR, CDR2 SFDVKD. This CDR3 comprises 15 residues.

This clonotype was seen a few times. This sequence joins TRBV20-1 and TRBJ2-2; TRBD1 might be the D (7 bases). With 0 bases removed from V and 5 bases from J, the gap between germline ends came to 19 bases. The CDR3 loop spans 17 amino acids. Per the germline V gene, CDR1 is DFQATT and CDR2 is SNEGSKA (reference sequence). CDR3 amino acids: CSARDIRRAGGTGELFF. CDR3 nucleotide sequence: TGCAGTGCTAGAGATATTCGACGTGCAGGGGGGACCGGGGAGCTGTTTTTT.

This clonotype was seen many times. The chain carries TRBV6-4 and TRBJ2-3; the match to TRBD2 covers 16 bases. CDR3 length: 16 residues. Trimming cost V 2 bases and J 4 bases; bases outside gene matches: 0. Germline V lookup: CDR1 MRHNA, CDR2 SNTAGT. The CDR3 here is CASSDGTSGGADTQYF. The DNA of the CDR3 is TGTGCCAGCAGTGACGGGACTAGCGGGGGGGCAGATACGCAGTATTTT.

The chain couples TRBV24-1 to TRBJ2-5; TRBD1 matches at 7 bases. Trimming removed 2 bases from V and 5 bases from J; junction bases left unmatched: 10. The CDR3 loop spans 16 amino acids. The germline gives CDR1 KGHDR, CDR2 SFDVKD. The CDR3 is CATSDYGQEGRETQYF. Written as DNA, the CDR3 is TGTGCCACCAGTGATTATGGACAGGAAGGAAGGGAGACCCAGTACTTC.

The chain is built from TRBV3-1 and TRBJ1-4; D gene ambiguous. The CDR3 is 16 amino acids. Per the germline V gene, CDR1 is LGHDT and CDR2 is YNNKEL (reference sequence). V lost 1 base to trimming and J lost 0 bases, with 9 bases between them. The CDR3 sequence is CASSQGSAATNEKLFF. The CDR3 region has the DNA TGTGCCAGCAGCCAAGGGTCGGCAGCAACTAATGAAAAACTGTTTTTT.

This clonotype has just a few counts. CDR3 bases: TGTGCCAGCAGTTTGGGAGAGATCCACACAGATACGCAGTATTTT. It is translated as CASSLGEIHTDTQYF. This chain uses TRBV6-2 or TRBV6-3 with TRBJ2-3; D is possibly TRBD2 (5 bases). This CDR3 is 15 amino acids long. In germline, CDR1 is MNHEY, CDR2 SVGEGT. The ends were cut back, 4 bases at V and 2 bases at J, with 13 bases in the middle.

This clonotype has just a few counts. V gene TRBV20-1 combines with J gene TRBJ2-3; D call uncertain. The V gene lost 3 bases and the J gene lost 1 base, with 11 bases spanning the gap. CDR3 length equals 14 residues. CDR1 and CDR2 from the germline V gene are DFQATT and SNEGSKA (reference sequence). The CDR3 DNA reads as TGCAGTGCTAGTCTACGGCCTCGCACAGATACGCAGTATTTT. This gives the protein CSASLRPRTDTQYF.

CDR3 nucleotide sequence: TGTGCCAGCAGCCTCCGAGGGTCGGGGACGGAGGTTGAAAAACTGTTTTTT. It yields the protein CASSLRGSGTEVEKLFF. The chain employs TRBV7-2 and TRBJ1-4; tentative D call: TRBD1 (5 bases). The V end lost 5 bases, the J end lost 7 bases, and 23 bases lay between the germline ends. The V gene's germline CDR1 is SGHTA and CDR2 FQGNSA. The CDR3 extends over 17 amino acids.

The V gene is TRBV7-2, the J gene TRBJ2-4; TRBD2 agrees at 12 bases. Germline V lookup: CDR1 SGHTA, CDR2 FQGNSA. V was clipped by 0 bases and J by 7 bases; unmatched bases: 7. This CDR3 contains 17 residues. CDR3 DNA: TGTGCCAGCAGCTTAGCGCTAGCGGGGGGGCCCTGGAACATTCAGTACTTC. This gives the protein CASSLALAGGPWNIQYF.

This clonotype was seen only a few times. The rearrangement uses TRBV12-3 or TRBV12-4 and TRBJ2-1; a possible D gene is TRBD1 (5 bases). The ends were cut back, 3 bases at V and 9 bases at J, with 12 bases in the middle. The CDR3 consists of 13 residues. CDR3 nucleotide sequence: TGTGCCAGCAGTTTGGCCAGGGCTGGTGAGCAGTTCTTC. Protein sequence: CASSLARAGEQFF.

In its sample, this clonotype was seen a few times. J is TRBJ1-1 and V is TRBV20-1; tentatively, D is TRBD1 (5 bases). The CDR3 runs 12 residues. Trimming removed 4 bases from V and 1 base from J, with 7 bases in between. CDR1 DFQATT and CDR2 SNEGSKA come from the germline V gene (reference sequence). CDR3 nucleotide sequence: TGCAGTGCTACTCAGGGGAACACTGAAGCTTTCTTT. Translated: CSATQGNTEAFF.

This clonotype turned up a few times. The chain uses TRBV7-2 and TRBJ2-7; unclear D gene. Germline CDR1 and CDR2: SGHTA and FQGNSA. V was trimmed by 6 bases and J by 0 bases, leaving 15 bases between them. This CDR3 comprises 15 residues. As DNA, the CDR3 is TGTGCCAGCAGTCCGAGCCCCCGCAGCTCCTACGAGCAGTACTTC. Translated: CASSPSPRSSYEQYF.

This clonotype has at least ten counts. The chain carries TRBV29-1 and TRBJ2-1; D unclear. V was clipped by 0 bases and J by 2 bases, with 11 bases between them. The germline gives CDR1 SQVTM, CDR2 ANQGSEA. The CDR3 consists of 15 residues. The CDR3 region is CSVEDPSSPYNEQFF. The CDR3 nucleotides read TGCAGCGTTGAAGATCCGAGTTCTCCCTACAATGAGCAGTTCTTC.

This clonotype was picked up a small number of times. The chain links TRBV27 to TRBJ2-3; D is unresolved. The germline CDR1 and CDR2 sequences are MNHEY and SMNVEV (reference sequence). The CDR3 runs 13 residues. V was cut by 4 bases and J by 2 bases, with 7 bases left in between. CDR3 loop: CASSSYHTDTQYF. CDR3 DNA sequence: TGTGCCAGCAGTTCTTACCACACAGATACGCAGTATTTT.

This clonotype was picked up a small number of times. The rearrangement joins TRBV20-1 to TRBJ1-1; 9 nucleotides agree with TRBD1. The CDR3 extends over 13 amino acids. V gave up 4 bases and J gave up 3 bases; unmatched junction bases: 3. In germline, CDR1 is DFQATT, CDR2 SNEGSKA (reference sequence). Here the CDR3 DNA reads TGCAGTGCTATCCGGGACAGGGACACTGAAGCTTTCTTT. The encoded protein is CSAIRDRDTEAFF.

In nucleotides, the CDR3 is TGTGCCACCGGAAACGTGGGGGAGCTGTTTTTT. Protein sequence: CATGNVGELFF. V is TRBV24-1 and J is TRBJ2-2; D remains unclear. V was shortened by 9 bases and J by 8 bases, with 9 bases between the two germline ends. CDR3 length equals 11 residues. Germline V gene sequence: CDR1 KGHDR, CDR2 SFDVKD.

Note on this clonotype: At one of its ends the junction is not consistent with the germline gene, which may arise from a read error. The chain recombines TRBV12-3 or TRBV12-4 with TRBJ1-2; D unresolved. The CDR3 length is 12 residues. CDR3 nucleotide sequence: TGTGCCAGCAGTCTAGCCCCTTTTGGCTACACCTTC. It yields the protein CASSLAPFGYTF.

V is TRBV6-5 and J is TRBJ2-3, with 10 bases that match TRBD2. V was pared by 5 bases and J by 4 bases, with 9 bases of the junction left unmatched. The CDR3 length is 16 residues. In germline, CDR1 is MNHEY, CDR2 SVGAGI. CDR3 in amino acids: CASSGEREGSADTQYF. The CDR3 DNA reads as TGTGCCAGCAGTGGGGAGCGGGAGGGTAGTGCAGATACGCAGTATTTT.

This clonotype has just a few counts. The chain employs TRBV24-1 and TRBJ2-3; unclear D gene. The V gene lost 6 bases and the J gene lost 2 bases, with 8 bases spanning the gap. The CDR3 has 13 residues. CDR1 KGHDR and CDR2 SFDVKD come from the germline V gene. The CDR3, as DNA: TGTGCCACCAGTAAACAGATCACAGATACGCAGTATTTT. As protein: CATSKQITDTQYF.

In this sample, this clonotype turned up many times. This chain links TRBV7-8 with TRBJ1-1; D is ambiguous. Trimming stripped 3 bases from V and 4 bases from J, with 12 bases between. This CDR3 has 14 amino acids. Per the germline V gene, CDR1 is SGHVS and CDR2 is FQNEAQ. CDR3 amino acids: CASSFRLVGTEAFF. The CDR3 DNA sequence: TGTGCCAGCAGCTTTCGTCTGGTAGGCACTGAAGCTTTCTTT.

This clonotype was seen repeatedly, ten times or more. V is TRBV29-1 and J is TRBJ2-3; unclear D gene. The CDR3 has 12 amino acids. Germline V gene lookup returns CDR1 SQVTM and CDR2 ANQGSEA. The germline V and J ends were trimmed by 4 bases and 4 bases, with 9 bases remaining between them. Here the CDR3 reads CSVAVEADTQYF. CDR3 in DNA: TGCAGCGTTGCGGTTGAGGCAGATACGCAGTATTTT.